A selection of T cell receptor beta chains follows, all from one sample in a study of blood T cell repertoires in COVID-19. Clones were read by immunoSEQ multiplex PCR, and TCRdb kept only the in-frame ones, dropping some. The sample has about 59,000 clones; 90% are singletons. The specimen sequenced was peripheral blood. The receptors derive from an elderly man with acute or convalescent COVID-19. The CDR3 runs from the conserved cysteine through the conserved F or W. D genes are given only for firm matches. Some rows have no size entry. The others give once, few or many, or a class for an expanded clone.

abundance	v_gene	d_gene	j_gene	CDR3aa	CDR3nt
once	TRBV6-5	TRBD1	TRBJ1-1	CASKPDRGQNTEAFF	TGTGCCAGCAAGCCCGACAGGGGCCAGAACACTGAAGCTTTCTTT
-	TRBV9	TRBD1	TRBJ2-4	CASSEGQGPRSIQYF	TGTGCCAGCAGCGAGGGACAGGGCCCACGGAGCATTCAGTACTTC
-	TRBV19	TRBD1	TRBJ2-5	CATRWGQGAIGTQYF	TGTGCCACCAGATGGGGACAGGGGGCGATCGGGACCCAGTACTTC
-	TRBV6-5	-	TRBJ1-6	CASRMESSYNSPLHF	TGTGCCAGCAGAATGGAGAGCTCCTATAATTCACCCCTCCACTTT
-	TRBV9	TRBD2	TRBJ2-1	CASSVAGQRGYNEQFF	TGTGCCAGCAGCGTAGCCGGCCAGCGGGGTTACAATGAGCAGTTCTTC
-	TRBV19	-	TRBJ2-3	CASKGDTPGYTQYF	TGTGCCAGTAAAGGAGATACCCCGGGGTATACGCAGTATTTT
-	TRBV3-1/TRBV3-2	TRBD2	TRBJ2-1	CASSQSLAGWNEQFF	TGTGCCAGCAGCCAATCCCTAGCGGGGTGGAATGAGCAGTTCTTC
once	TRBV19	TRBD1	TRBJ2-6	CASSDRGSGANVLTF	TGTGCCAGTAGTGACAGGGGCTCTGGGGCCAACGTCCTGACTTTC
-	TRBV6-5	-	TRBJ1-4	CASRDPGGNEKLFF	TGTGCCAGCAGAGACCCTGGGGGGAATGAAAAACTGTTTTTT
-	TRBV7-9	-	TRBJ2-5	CASSYQGQTLETQYF	TGTGCCAGCAGTTATCAGGGGCAGACCTTGGAGACCCAGTACTTC
-	TRBV5-1	TRBD1	TRBJ1-1	CASSSDRATEAFF	TGCGCCAGCAGCTCGGACAGGGCGACTGAAGCTTTCTTT
-	TRBV15	TRBD2	TRBJ2-2	CATSRGLGGDTGELFF	TGTGCCACCAGCAGAGGGTTGGGGGGGGACACCGGGGAGCTGTTTTTT
-	TRBV12-5	TRBD1	TRBJ1-2	CASGLGTGVNGYTF	TGTGCTAGTGGGCTTGGGACAGGGGTGAATGGCTACACCTTC
-	TRBV14	-	TRBJ2-3	CASSQGDRWMEPDTDTQYF	TGTGCCAGCAGCCAAGGCGACAGGTGGATGGAACCGGACACAGATACGCAGTATTTT
-	TRBV19	-	TRBJ1-1	CASSIAGAPIGRENTEAFF	TGTGCCAGTAGTATTGCAGGGGCCCCAATTGGACGGGAGAACACTGAAGCTTTCTTT
-	TRBV10-3	-	TRBJ2-6	CAISDPVVARSFAGANVLTF	TGTGCCATCAGCGACCCCGTTGTGGCGCGGAGTTTCGCTGGGGCCAACGTCCTGACTTTC
-	TRBV25-1	TRBD1	TRBJ1-4	CASSLTGREKLFF	TGTGCCAGCTCCCTGACAGGGCGGGAAAAACTGTTTTTT
-	TRBV21-1	-	TRBJ1-2	CASSNLEGVCYGYTF	TGTGCCAGCAGCAACTTAGAGGGGGTTTGCTATGGCTACACCTTC
-	TRBV5-6	-	TRBJ1-5	CASSRPYQPQHF	TGTGCCAGCAGCCGTCCTTATCAGCCCCAGCATTTT
-	TRBV7-6	-	TRBJ1-5	CASSRGEGGNQPQHF	TGTGCCAGCAGCCGGGGGGAAGGGGGCAATCAGCCCCAGCATTTT
-	TRBV5-1	TRBD2	TRBJ2-3	CASSSTGTTGTDTQYF	TGCGCCAGCAGTTCGACTGGGACTACGGGCACAGATACGCAGTATTTT
-	TRBV30	TRBD1	TRBJ1-5	CAWSAGGDQPQHF	TGTGCCTGGAGTGCAGGGGGTGATCAGCCCCAGCATTTT
-	TRBV5-1	-	TRBJ2-7	CASSPTSGGSYEQYF	TGCGCCAGCAGCCCCACCAGCGGAGGAAGCTACGAGCAGTACTTC
-	TRBV6-6	-	TRBJ1-5	CASTQTGGGRQPQHF	TGTGCCAGCACCCAAACTGGGGGGGGCCGACAGCCCCAGCATTTT
-	TRBV28	TRBD2	TRBJ2-5	CASSLHTSGGETQYF	TGTGCCAGCAGTTTACATACTAGCGGGGGTGAGACCCAGTACTTC
-	TRBV5-4	TRBD1	TRBJ1-2	CASFPYVRGQIGYTF	TGTGCCAGCTTTCCTTATGTGAGGGGGCAGATTGGCTACACCTTC
-	TRBV5-1	-	TRBJ1-4	CASSKEQGPNEKLFF	TGCGCCAGCAGCAAGGAACAGGGACCTAATGAAAAACTGTTTTTT
-	TRBV5-8	TRBD1	TRBJ1-1	CASSFAGTVNTEAFF	TGTGCCAGCAGCTTCGCCGGGACAGTGAACACTGAAGCTTTCTTT
-	TRBV11-3	TRBD2	TRBJ2-5	CASSGLAGGWRQETQYF	TGTGCCAGCAGCGGGCTAGCGGGAGGTTGGAGGCAAGAGACCCAGTACTTC
-	TRBV7-3	TRBD1	TRBJ1-1	CASSLNPGQGASEAFF	TGTGCCAGCAGCTTAAACCCCGGACAGGGGGCAAGTGAAGCTTTCTTT
-	TRBV9	-	TRBJ2-2	CASSIRVTGELFF	TGTGCCAGCAGTATCAGGGTAACCGGGGAGCTGTTTTTT
-	TRBV5-1	TRBD2	TRBJ2-1	CASSLEASGGSYNEQFF	TGCGCCAGCAGCTTGGAGGCTAGCGGGGGTTCCTACAATGAGCAGTTCTTC
-	TRBV19	TRBD2	TRBJ2-1	CASSIRGLASNEQFF	TGTGCCAGTAGTATACGGGGACTAGCCTCCAATGAGCAGTTCTTC
-	TRBV5-1	TRBD1	TRBJ1-4	CASSVGTANEKLFF	TGCGCCAGCAGCGTCGGGACAGCTAATGAAAAACTGTTTTTT
-	TRBV14	TRBD1	TRBJ2-1	CASSPAWTGQNEQFF	TGTGCCAGCAGCCCCGCTTGGACAGGGCAGAATGAGCAGTTCTTC
-	TRBV7-9	-	TRBJ1-4	CASSLGREGGREKLFF	TGTGCCAGCAGCTTAGGTCGGGAAGGGGGTCGGGAAAAACTGTTTTTT
-	TRBV3-1/TRBV3-2	-	TRBJ2-7	CASSQRGAGFNEQYF	TGTGCCAGCAGCCAAAGGGGCGCCGGGTTCAACGAGCAGTACTTC
-	TRBV7-8	TRBD1	TRBJ1-6	CASSRTGDSPLHF	TGTGCCAGCAGCCGGACAGGGGATTCACCCCTCCACTTT
few	TRBV19	-	TRBJ2-2	CASSQLRGTGELFF	TGTGCCAGTAGTCAGTTAAGGGGCACCGGGGAGCTGTTTTTT
-	TRBV25-1	TRBD1	TRBJ1-4	CASSELGGPNEKLFF	TGTGCCAGCAGTGAATTAGGGGGCCCTAATGAAAAACTGTTTTTT
-	TRBV5-1	TRBD2	TRBJ2-3	CASSATSGGTPLTQYF	TGCGCCAGCAGCGCCACTAGCGGGGGGACCCCCCTTACGCAGTATTTT
once	TRBV9	-	TRBJ1-2	CASSVLEGTYGYTF	TGTGCCAGCAGCGTCCTGGAGGGAACCTATGGCTACACCTTC
-	TRBV6-5	-	TRBJ1-6	CASSYEGGRANSPLHF	TGTGCCAGCAGTTACGAGGGGGGGAGAGCGAATTCACCCCTCCACTTT
-	TRBV11-2	-	TRBJ1-6	CASSLAGVYSPLHF	TGTGCCAGCAGCTTAGCAGGGGTCTATTCACCCCTCCACTTT
-	TRBV19	-	TRBJ1-5	CASSRDSLGEPQHF	TGTGCCAGTAGTAGAGACAGCCTCGGGGAGCCCCAGCATTTT
few	TRBV11-2	-	TRBJ2-2	CASSLAGLTTGELFF	TGTGCCAGCAGCTTAGCCGGACTTACGACCGGGGAGCTGTTTTTT
-	TRBV2	TRBD2	TRBJ2-7	CASKEGGYEQYF	TGTGCCAGCAAGGAGGGAGGGTACGAGCAGTACTTC
-	TRBV14	-	TRBJ2-1	CASSQAAERYEQFF	TGTGCCAGCAGCCAGGCGGCGGAAAGATACGAGCAGTTCTTC
-	TRBV5-1	TRBD1	TRBJ2-7	CASSALRDSFSYEQYF	TGCGCCAGCAGCGCCCTCCGGGACAGTTTTTCCTACGAGCAGTACTTC